This TCR beta chain was documented in a study of blood T cell repertoires in COVID-19. Germline V gene sequence: CDR1 KGHSH, CDR2 LQKENI. V lost 3 bases and J 0 bases, leaving 11 bases between the germline ends. The CDR3 loop spans 15 amino acids. TCRdb's copy holds only in-frame clones and misses some; the assay was immunoSEQ multiplex PCR. Among about 130,000 clones listed, around 83% were seen once. Comment on this clone: The same CDR3 arises from other DNA sequences in this sample as well.

The sample consisted of peripheral blood. The sequence came from a man in his 60s with acute or convalescent COVID-19. The V and J genes are TRBV18 and TRBJ1-2; TRBD1 is a possible D gene (5 bases). CDR3 coding DNA: TGTGCCAGCTCACCCGGCCAGGGTGCTAACTATGGCTACACCTTC. Translated: CASSPGQGANYGYTF.